The 16 T cell receptor beta chains presented below share a single source sample, sequenced in a study of identifying expanded T cells in peripheral blood. Method: immunoSEQ multiplex PCR; TCRdb's copy keeps in-frame clones and lacks some. This table holds 120,000 or so clones, about four fifths found once. Sequences were obtained from blood. The receptors were gathered from a person between 18 and 69 years old in good health.

V gene TRBV21-1 combines with J gene TRBJ1-5; the table gives TRBD1 as D, unverified against the DNA. TRBV21-1 is marked as a pseudogene. This CDR3 contains 17 residues. The CDR3 protein is CASSARQVPPGNQPQHF. The CDR3 DNA follows: TGTGCCAGCAGCGCTAGACAGGTACCCCCTGGCAATCAGCCCCAGCATTTT.

This clone appeared a few times. The chain combines TRBV10-3 with TRBJ2-1, with 8 bases lining up with TRBD1. Germline values: CDR1 ENHRY, CDR2 SYGVKD. The J segment lost 10 bases and the V segment lost 5 bases, leaving 13 bases of the junction unmatched. The CDR3 spans 15 residues. CDR3 DNA sequence: TGTGCCATCAGTCCCTCACAGGGGGTACAAGGGGAGCAGTTCTTC. It codes for CAISPSQGVQGEQFF.

The chain couples TRBV5-1 to TRBJ1-1, with D possibly TRBD1 on 5 matching bases. This CDR3 region has 15 residues. The germline V and J ends were trimmed by 0 bases and 7 bases, with 16 bases remaining between them. Looked up from germline, CDR1 is SGHRS and CDR2 is YFSETQ. The CDR3 sequence: CASSLGGHERNEAFF. The CDR3 bases are TGCGCCAGCAGCTTGGGCGGACACGAGAGGAATGAAGCTTTCTTT.

V usage is TRBV30 and J usage is TRBJ2-3, with TRBD2 matching over 8 bases. Trimming at V came to 5 bases and at J to 5 bases, leaving 9 bases not matched to a gene. Germline V CDR1 and CDR2: GTSNPN, SVGIG (reference sequence). The CDR3 length is 14 residues. CDR3 bases: TGTGCCTGGGAACGGGGGGGCGCCGGAGATACGCAGTATTTT. Translated: CAWERGGAGDTQYF.

The V and J genes are TRBV6-6 and TRBJ1-2; TRBD1 matches at 10 bases. The CDR3 consists of 13 residues. Germline assignment: CDR1 MNHNY and CDR2 SVGAGI (reference sequence). V was pared by 2 bases and J by 7 bases, with 1 base of the junction left unmatched. DNA for the CDR3: TGTGCCAGCAGTTACGGGGACAGGGGTGGCTACACCTTC. It codes for CASSYGDRGGYTF.

This clone was observed a few times. The chain employs TRBV30 and TRBJ2-7, with D maybe TRBD2 (5 bases). The CDR3 is 13 amino acids. V lost 1 base and J 2 bases, leaving 9 bases between the germline ends. Germline V gene sequence: CDR1 GTSNPN, CDR2 SVGIG (reference sequence). Here the CDR3 DNA reads TGTGCCTGGAGTGGAACTAGTACCTACGAGCAGTACTTC. Translation gives CAWSGTSTYEQYF.

This sequence joins TRBV11-3 and TRBJ2-1; D gene uncertain. The CDR3 totals 16 residues. V lost 5 bases and J 2 bases, leaving 16 bases between the germline ends. Germline V gene sequence: CDR1 SGHNT, CDR2 YENEEA. Here the CDR3 reads CASSTDGVGTYNEQFF. The CDR3 DNA sequence: TGTGCCAGCAGCACCGACGGAGTAGGTACCTACAATGAGCAGTTCTTC.

This sequence joins TRBV2 and TRBJ2-7; maybe TRBD1 (5 bases). The length of the CDR3 is 15 residues. The ends were cut back, 6 bases at V and 5 bases at J, with 20 bases in the middle. Per the germline V gene, CDR1 is SNHLY and CDR2 is FYNNEI. The CDR3: CASSPTAVRADEQYF. CDR3 nucleotides: TGTGCCAGCAGCCCTACCGCCGTCAGGGCAGACGAGCAGTACTTC.

The J gene is TRBJ2-5, the V gene TRBV18; D not resolved. The CDR3 loop spans 12 amino acids. CDR1 and CDR2 (germline): KGHSH, LQKENI. Trimming took off 4 bases at V and 1 base at J, with 4 bases between the two ends. The CDR3 DNA reads as TGTGCCAGCTCACGACCCCAAGAGACCCAGTACTTC. Protein sequence: CASSRPQETQYF.

V is TRBV9 and J is TRBJ2-7; weak D call: TRBD2 (5 bases). This CDR3 region has 13 residues. Germline V gene sequence: CDR1 SGDLS, CDR2 YYNGEE. Trimming pared 0 bases from V and 7 bases from J, leaving 11 bases between. The CDR3 DNA sequence: TGTGCCAGCAGCGTAGCCCATGGCGGGGAGCAGTACTTC. It specifies CASSVAHGGEQYF. The full variable domain, its missing parts supplied by reference TRBV9 and TRBJ2-7, is DSGVTQTPKHLITATGQRVTLRCSPRSGDLSVYWYQQSLDQGLQFLIQYYNGEERAKGNILERFSAQQFPDLHSELNLSSLELGDSALYFCASSVAHGGEQYFGPGTRLTVT.

The V call is TRBV14, the J call TRBJ1-6; 8 bases map to TRBD1. Per the germline V gene, CDR1 is SGHDN and CDR2 is FVKESK. Trimming took 3 bases from V and 4 from J; bases not matched to a gene: 8. This CDR3 has 17 residues. The CDR3 spells CASSHTLRQGYNSPLHF. The CDR3, as DNA: TGTGCCAGCAGCCACACACTGAGACAGGGGTATAATTCACCCCTCCACTTT.

This chain connects TRBV6-1 to TRBJ1-5, with D hard to call. This CDR3 is built from 13 residues. V lost 3 bases and J lost 7, with 10 bases in between. Germline V gene sequence: CDR1 MNHNS, CDR2 SASEGT. CDR3 amino acids: CASSEGSWQPQHF. CDR3 DNA: TGTGCCAGCAGTGAGGGGAGTTGGCAGCCCCAGCATTTT.

This clone showed up just once. V usage is TRBV11-3 and J usage is TRBJ1-1; possible D gene TRBD1, 5 bases. The CDR3 runs 13 residues. V was pared by 3 bases and J by 4 bases, with 9 bases between. CDR1 and CDR2 (germline): SGHNT, YENEEA. The CDR3 spells CASSLWGGTEAFF. DNA of the CDR3: TGTGCCAGCAGCTTGTGGGGGGGCACTGAAGCTTTCTTT.

The chain links TRBV18 to TRBJ1-1, with D unresolved. Trimming pared 2 bases from V and 4 bases from J, leaving 14 bases between. The CDR3 covers 15 residues. Germline assignment: CDR1 KGHSH and CDR2 LQKENI. The CDR3 region is CASSPAKGAGTEAFF. In DNA, the CDR3 is TGTGCCAGCTCACCAGCAAAGGGAGCCGGCACTGAAGCTTTCTTT.

The rearrangement joins TRBV6-5 to TRBJ2-7, with a possible D match to TRBD1 (6 bases). This CDR3 region has 13 residues. CDR1 and CDR2 (germline): MNHEY, SVGAGI. The germline V and J ends were trimmed by 6 bases and 7 bases, with 16 bases remaining between them. The CDR3 loop is CASRTQGIGEQYF. CDR3 sequence (DNA): TGTGCCAGCAGAACACAGGGAATCGGGGAGCAGTACTTC.

This clone was detected only a few times. CDR3 loop: CASSFRQGRTDTQYF. The CDR3 DNA is TGTGCCAGCAGCTTCCGACAGGGTAGGACAGATACGCAGTATTTT. The chain links TRBV9 to TRBJ2-3, with 7 bases fitting TRBD1. Germline V gene data show CDR1 as SGDLS and CDR2 as YYNGEE. V lost 4 bases, J lost 3 bases, and 8 bases stayed unmatched. CDR3 size: 15 residues.